Shown below are 10 T cell receptor beta chains from a single sample sequenced in a study of T cells in Graves' hyperthyroidism and ophthalmopathy. Amplified TCR beta CDR3 regions derived from RNA transcripts. In the first-round RT-PCR of the TCR CDR3, the HTBI primer set was used. TCRdb itself ran the multiplex PCR reads through MiXCR, one entry per CDR3 protein. There are hundreds of thousands of distinct CDR3 sequences in the sample; about 14% occur only once, and around 13% lies in the top ten. Sequencing used blood. These receptors all come from a woman between 50 and 59 years old with Graves' ophthalmopathy.

This sequence joins TRBV19 and TRBJ2-7; possible D gene TRBD2, 6 bases. Germline CDR1 reads LNHDA; CDR2 reads SQIVND (reference sequence). This CDR3 is 14 amino acids long. V lost 3 bases, J lost 4 bases, and 13 bases lay in between. DNA for the CDR3: TGTGCCAGTAGTATCGGGGCGGGATGGTACGAGCAGTACTTC. Translating it yields CASSIGAGWYEQYF.

At least ten counts were recorded for this clonotype. V and J are TRBV30 and TRBJ2-3; D is possibly TRBD2 (5 bases). The CDR3 loop spans 14 amino acids. Germline V gene lookup returns CDR1 GTSNPN and CDR2 SVGIG (reference sequence). V was trimmed by 0 bases and J by 2 bases, leaving 9 bases between them. DNA of the CDR3: TGTGCCTGGAGTGTGTCGGGGTCCACAGATACGCAGTATTTT. Protein sequence: CAWSVSGSTDTQYF.

This clonotype was detected many times. The rearrangement links TRBV7-9 to TRBJ2-3, with unresolved D. Germline V lookup: CDR1 SEHNR, CDR2 FQNEAQ (reference sequence). The CDR3 contains 18 residues. V was clipped by 2 bases and J by 6 bases, with 24 bases between them. The DNA of the CDR3 is TGTGCCAGCAGCTTAACCCCCCTAGATATGAAACCCAAGGATACGCAGTATTTT. It codes for CASSLTPLDMKPKDTQYF. Filled out from reference TRBV7-9 and TRBJ2-3, the complete variable domain reads DTGVSQNPRHKITKRGQNVTFRCDPISEHNRLYWYRQTLGQGPEFLTYFQNEAQLEKSRLLSDRFSAERPKGSFSTLEIQRTEQGDSAMYLCASSLTPLDMKPKDTQYFGPGTRLTVL.

The chain links TRBV6-5 to TRBJ1-1; a weak D match, TRBD1 (6 bases). Germline CDR1 and CDR2: MNHEY and SVGAGI. With 4 bases removed from V and 0 bases from J, the gap between germline ends came to 12 bases. The CDR3 consists of 15 residues. In DNA form, the CDR3 reads TGTGCCAGCAGTTCGCAACAGGGTTTGAACACTGAAGCTTTCTTT. The encoded protein is CASSSQQGLNTEAFF.

In its sample, this clonotype was seen a few times. This chain connects TRBV7-9 to TRBJ2-1; D gene unclear. Trimming took 5 bases from V and 5 from J, leaving 16 bases between them. The CDR3 is 15 residues long. Per the germline V gene, CDR1 is SEHNR and CDR2 is FQNEAQ (reference sequence). CDR3 loop: CASSPTSHRDNEQFF. CDR3 nucleotides: TGTGCCAGCAGCCCTACATCCCATAGAGACAATGAGCAGTTCTTC.

The chain is built from TRBV4-2 and TRBJ2-7; 7 positions agree with TRBD2. The junction had 4 bases not matched to a gene; V was cut back by 3 bases and J by 2 bases. There are 14 residues in the CDR3. The germline V gene has CDR1 LGHNA and CDR2 YNFKEQ. The CDR3 protein is CASSHPGTTYEQYF. The CDR3, as DNA: TGTGCCAGCAGCCACCCCGGGACTACCTACGAGCAGTACTTC.

This clonotype was counted between two and nine times. V and J are TRBV28 and TRBJ1-2, with D tentatively TRBD1 (5 bases). The CDR3 consists of 13 residues. Germline V gene lookup returns CDR1 MDHEN and CDR2 SYDVKM. Deletions cut 6 bases from V and 4 bases from J, with 12 bases between. In nucleotides, the CDR3 is TGTGCCAGCAGCCAACAGGTGATCTATGGCTACACCTTC. Its translation: CASSQQVIYGYTF.

The table lists this clonotype with many counts. This chain uses TRBV29-1 with TRBJ2-7; 8 bases are shared with TRBD1. V trimming: 5 bases; J trimming: 0 bases; junction bases outside the gene matches: 3. This CDR3 spans 13 amino acids. Germline loops: CDR1 SQVTM, CDR2 ANQGSEA. CDR3 DNA: TGCAGCGTTACGACAGGGGACTCCTACGAGCAGTACTTC. Encoded protein: CSVTTGDSYEQYF.

This clonotype showed up many times. V is TRBV2 and J is TRBJ2-1; D is perhaps TRBD2 (5 bases). This CDR3 is built from 15 residues. The V end was cut by 7 bases, the J end by 4 bases, with 17 bases between. Germline V gene data show CDR1 as SNHLY and CDR2 as FYNNEI. The CDR3 region has the DNA TGTGCCAGCACCGAGGGTGACTCAACATACAATGAGCAGTTCTTC. Protein sequence: CASTEGDSTYNEQFF.

This clonotype has a count of ten or more. The rearrangement links TRBV2 to TRBJ1-1, with D possibly being TRBD1 (6 bases). The ends were cut back, 5 bases at V and 7 bases at J, with 17 bases in the middle. CDR1 is SNHLY and CDR2 is FYNNEI in the germline V gene. The CDR3 totals 14 residues. The CDR3 sequence: CASSLGGGGVEAFF. The CDR3 bases are TGTGCCAGCAGTCTCGGAGGGGGAGGGGTTGAAGCTTTCTTT. Full variable domain (remainder filled in from reference TRBV2 and TRBJ1-1): EPEVTQTPSHQVTQMGQEVILRCVPISNHLYFYWYRQILGQKVEFLVSFYNNEISEKSEIFDDQFSVERPDGSNFTLKIRSTKLEDSAMYFCASSLGGGGVEAFFGQGTRLTVV.